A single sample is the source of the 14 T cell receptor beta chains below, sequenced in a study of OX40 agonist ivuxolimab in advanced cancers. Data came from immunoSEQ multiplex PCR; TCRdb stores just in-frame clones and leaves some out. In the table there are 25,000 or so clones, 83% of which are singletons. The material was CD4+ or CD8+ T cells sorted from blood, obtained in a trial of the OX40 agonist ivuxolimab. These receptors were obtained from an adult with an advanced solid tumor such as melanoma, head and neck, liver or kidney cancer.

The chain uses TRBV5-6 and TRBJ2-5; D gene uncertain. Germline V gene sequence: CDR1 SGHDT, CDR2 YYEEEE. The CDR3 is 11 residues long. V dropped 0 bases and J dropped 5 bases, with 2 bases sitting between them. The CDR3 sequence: CASSLDETQYF. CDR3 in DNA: TGTGCCAGCAGCTTGGATGAGACCCAGTACTTC. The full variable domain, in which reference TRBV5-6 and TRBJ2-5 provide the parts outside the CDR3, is DAGVTQSPTHLIKTRGQQVTLRCSPKSGHDTVSWYQQALGQGPQFIFQYYEEEERQRGNFPDRFSGHQFPNYSSELNVNALLLGDSALYLCASSLDETQYFGPGTRLLVL.

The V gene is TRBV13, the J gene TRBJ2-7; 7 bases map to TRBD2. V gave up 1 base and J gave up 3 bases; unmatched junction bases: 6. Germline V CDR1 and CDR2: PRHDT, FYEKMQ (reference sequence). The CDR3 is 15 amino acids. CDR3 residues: CASSLVKRGGYEQYF. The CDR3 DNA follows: TGTGCCAGCAGCTTAGTCAAGCGGGGTGGCTACGAGCAGTACTTC.

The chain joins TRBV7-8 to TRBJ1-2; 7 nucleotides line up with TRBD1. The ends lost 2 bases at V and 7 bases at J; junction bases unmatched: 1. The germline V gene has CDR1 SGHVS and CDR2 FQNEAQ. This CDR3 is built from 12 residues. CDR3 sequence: CASSLHRGGYTF. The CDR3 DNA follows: TGTGCCAGCAGCTTACACAGGGGTGGCTACACCTTC.

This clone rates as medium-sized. The CDR3 spells CASSTPRQYF. Here the CDR3 DNA reads TGTGCCAGTAGTACCCCCCGCCAGTACTTC. The V and J genes are TRBV19 and TRBJ2-5, with D uncertain. The CDR3 spans 10 residues. Per germline, CDR1 LNHDA and CDR2 SQIVND (reference sequence). V shed 4 bases and J shed 10 bases, with 7 bases lying between them. The variable domain in full, completed from reference TRBV19 and TRBJ2-5, reads DGGITQSPKYLFRKEGQNVTLSCEQNLNHDAMYWYRQDPGQGLRLIYYSQIVNDFQKGDIAEGYSVSREKKESFPLTVTSAQKNPTAFYLCASSTPRQYFGPGTRLLVL.

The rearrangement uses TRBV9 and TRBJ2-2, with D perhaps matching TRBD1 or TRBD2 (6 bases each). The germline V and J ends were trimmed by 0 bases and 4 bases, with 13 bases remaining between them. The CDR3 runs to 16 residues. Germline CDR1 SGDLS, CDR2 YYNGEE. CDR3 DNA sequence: TGTGCCAGCAGCGTAGGTGGGGGGCCCAGCACCGGGGAGCTGTTTTTT. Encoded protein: CASSVGGGPSTGELFF.

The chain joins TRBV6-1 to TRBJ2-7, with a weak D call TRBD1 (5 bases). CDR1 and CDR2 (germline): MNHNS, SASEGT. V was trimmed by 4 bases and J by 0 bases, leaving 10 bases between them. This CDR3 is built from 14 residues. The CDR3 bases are TGTGCCAGCAGTGGCAGACAGAGCTCCTACGAGCAGTACTTC. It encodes CASSGRQSSYEQYF.

The CDR3 region is CASHEGRQGADTEAFF. CDR3 DNA: TGTGCCAGTCATGAAGGGAGGCAGGGGGCCGACACTGAAGCTTTCTTT. The V call is TRBV18, the J call TRBJ1-1; 8 bases are shared with TRBD1. CDR3 size: 16 residues. Losses at the gene ends were 9 bases for V and 3 bases for J; bases not matched to a gene: 15. The V gene's germline CDR1 is KGHSH and CDR2 LQKENI. Variable domain in full (rest from reference TRBV18 and TRBJ1-1): NAGVMQNPRHLVRRRGQEARLRCSPMKGHSHVYWYRQLPEEGLKFMVYLQKENIIDESGMPKERFSAEFPKEGPSILRIQQVVRGDSAAYFCASHEGRQGADTEAFFGQGTRLTVV.

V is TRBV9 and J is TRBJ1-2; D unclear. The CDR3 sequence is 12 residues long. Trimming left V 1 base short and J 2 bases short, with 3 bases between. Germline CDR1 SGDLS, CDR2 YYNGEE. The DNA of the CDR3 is TGTGCCAGCAGCGTATCCAACTATGGCTACACCTTC. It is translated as CASSVSNYGYTF.

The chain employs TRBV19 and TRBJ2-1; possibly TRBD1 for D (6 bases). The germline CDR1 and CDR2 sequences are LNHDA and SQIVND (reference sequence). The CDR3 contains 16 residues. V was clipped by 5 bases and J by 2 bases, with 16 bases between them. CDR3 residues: CASSSTRGQPYNEQFF. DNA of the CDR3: TGTGCCAGTAGTTCCACCCGCGGACAGCCCTACAATGAGCAGTTCTTC. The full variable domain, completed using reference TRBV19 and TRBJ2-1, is DGGITQSPKYLFRKEGQNVTLSCEQNLNHDAMYWYRQDPGQGLRLIYYSQIVNDFQKGDIAEGYSVSREKKESFPLTVTSAQKNPTAFYLCASSSTRGQPYNEQFFGPGTRLTVL.

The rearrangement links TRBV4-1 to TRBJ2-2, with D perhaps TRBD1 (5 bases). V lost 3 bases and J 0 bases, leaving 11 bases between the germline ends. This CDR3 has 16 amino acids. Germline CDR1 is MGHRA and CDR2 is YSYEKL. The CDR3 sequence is CASSHVQGPNTGELFF. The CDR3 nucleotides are TGCGCCAGCAGCCATGTTCAGGGTCCGAACACCGGGGAGCTGTTTTTT.

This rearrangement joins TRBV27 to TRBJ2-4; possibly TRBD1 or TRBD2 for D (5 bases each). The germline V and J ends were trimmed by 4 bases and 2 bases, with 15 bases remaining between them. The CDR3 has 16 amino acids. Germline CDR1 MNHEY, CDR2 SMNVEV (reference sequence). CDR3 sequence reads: CASSSYEGRSKNIQYF. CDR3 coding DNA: TGTGCCAGCAGTTCCTACGAGGGGCGATCCAAAAACATTCAGTACTTC.

The CDR3 spells CASSLDRGVDEQFF. CDR3 DNA: TGTGCCAGCAGCTTAGATAGGGGAGTCGATGAGCAGTTCTTC. The V and J genes are TRBV7-2 and TRBJ2-1; D tentatively fits TRBD1 or TRBD2 (5 bases each). CDR1 is SGHTA and CDR2 is FQGNSA in the germline V gene. Trimming stripped 1 base from V and 8 bases from J, with 12 bases between. The CDR3 length is 14 residues. Together with reference TRBV7-2 and TRBJ2-1, the CDR3 gives the full variable domain: GAGVSQSPSNKVTEKGKDVELRCDPISGHTALYWYRQSLGQGLEFLIYFQGNSAPDKSGLPSDRFSAERTGGSVSTLTIQRTQQEDSAVYLCASSLDRGVDEQFFGPGTRLTVL.

For the CDR3, the DNA is TGTGCCAGCAGTCGACAGGACATGAACACTGAAGCTTTCTTT. Its protein product is CASSRQDMNTEAFF. The chain joins TRBV5-4 to TRBJ1-1; weak D call: TRBD1 (6 bases). The CDR3 runs to 14 residues. V lost 5 bases to trimming and J lost 0 bases, with 11 bases between them. CDR1 SGHNT and CDR2 YYREEE come from the germline V gene (reference sequence).

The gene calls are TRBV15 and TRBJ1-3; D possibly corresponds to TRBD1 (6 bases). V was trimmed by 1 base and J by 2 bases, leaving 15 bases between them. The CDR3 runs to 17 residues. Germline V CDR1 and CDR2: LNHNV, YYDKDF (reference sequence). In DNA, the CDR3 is TGTGCCACCAGCAGAGGGGGGGGCAAGAGCCCTGGAAACACCATATATTTT. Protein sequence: CATSRGGGKSPGNTIYF.